The next 31 T cell receptor beta chains were all read from a single sample in a study of response to subunit inactivated influenza vaccine. One entry per CDR3 protein results from TCRdb running MiXCR on the RT-PCR reads. The data hold more than 400,000 distinct CDR3 sequences, with 6% to 9% observed a single time. The sequences come from PBMCs from blood, collected roughly 24 months after vaccination. The receptors shown here come from a man between 50 and 69 years old who received an inactivated influenza vaccine.

This clonotype showed up many times. The gene calls are TRBV12-5 and TRBJ2-5, with D uncertain. CDR3 length: 16 amino acids. Germline CDR1 reads LGHNT; CDR2 reads FRNRAP. The V and J ends lost 1 base and 5 bases respectively, with 17 bases between them. CDR3 residues: CASGLGHPGMGETQYF. Written as DNA, the CDR3 is TGTGCTAGTGGTTTGGGCCACCCCGGTATGGGCGAGACCCAGTACTTC.

The CDR3 DNA follows: TGTGCCAGCAGAAAAGAGGGGGCTGGCAATTCACCCCTCCACTTT. Residues: CASRKEGAGNSPLHF. The chain recombines TRBV6-1 with TRBJ1-6, with 7 positions matching TRBD1. V shed 6 bases, J shed 7 bases, and the junction held 9 bases outside the gene matches. Germline loops: CDR1 MNHNS, CDR2 SASEGT. This CDR3 is built from 15 residues.

V is TRBV7-8 and J is TRBJ2-2, with 9 bases lining up with TRBD1. The CDR3 contains 16 residues. V lost 3 bases to trimming and J lost 6 bases; unmatched junction nucleotides: 8. Per the germline V gene, CDR1 is SGHVS and CDR2 is FQNEAQ. Here the CDR3 DNA reads TGTGCCAGCAGCTTTACCGGGACAGGGAGGGCCGGGGAGCTGTTTTTT. This encodes CASSFTGTGRAGELFF.

This clonotype was picked up a small number of times. The V call is TRBV28, the J call TRBJ1-1; no definite D call. CDR1 and CDR2 from the germline V gene are MDHEN and SYDVKM. The CDR3 totals 12 residues. Trimming removed 3 bases at V and 6 bases at J, with 8 bases between. CDR3: CASSFHFPEAFF. In DNA, the CDR3 is TGTGCCAGCAGTTTTCATTTCCCTGAAGCTTTCTTT.

This clonotype was found many times. The J gene is TRBJ2-7, the V gene TRBV29-1; TRBD1 agrees at 12 bases. This CDR3 contains 15 residues. Losses at the gene ends were 1 base for V and 4 bases for J; bases not matched to a gene: 5. Germline-derived CDR1 and CDR2 are SQVTM and ANQGSEA. The CDR3 sequence: CSVEGGQGALYEQYF. In nucleotides, the CDR3 is TGCAGCGTTGAAGGGGGACAGGGGGCTCTTTACGAGCAGTACTTC.

This clonotype has at least ten counts. Because it lacks the conserved phenylalanine or tryptophan at the end, this CDR3 is likely a read error. It is unclear where the CDR3 begins or ends on the DNA, so no DNA is shown, and the CDR3 is as TCRdb lists it. This chain joins TRBV15 and TRBJ2-5. Germline CDR1 is LNHNV and CDR2 is YYDKDF (reference sequence). The CDR3 totals 11 residues, both ends included. The chain's CDR3 is CATKTGPKWQL.

The chain employs TRBV12-3 or TRBV12-4 and TRBJ1-2; possibly TRBD1 for D (5 bases). There are 13 residues in the CDR3. Trimming removed 5 bases at V and 4 bases at J, with 11 bases between. The CDR3 DNA follows: TGTGCCAGCAGTCCGACGGACACCTATGGCTACACCTTC. It codes for CASSPTDTYGYTF.

This clonotype was counted between two and nine times. The chain carries TRBV11-2 and TRBJ2-2; TRBD2 might be the D (6 bases). V shed 2 bases and J shed 4 bases, with 14 bases lying between them. Germline-derived CDR1 and CDR2 are SGHAT and FQNNGV. The CDR3 extends over 16 amino acids. The CDR3, as DNA: TGTGCCAGCAGCTTAATGTCAGGAGCGGGCACCGGGGAGCTGTTTTTT. Its protein product is CASSLMSGAGTGELFF.

This clonotype has only a few counts. The chain carries TRBV2 and TRBJ1-1; 8 bases map to TRBD1. Germline CDR1 is SNHLY and CDR2 is FYNNEI. The V gene end was trimmed by 7 bases and the J gene end by 4 bases; junction bases not matched to a gene: 11. This CDR3 comprises 15 residues. The CDR3 is CASILDRQGRTEAFF. The CDR3 nucleotides are TGTGCCAGCATCCTGGACCGACAGGGGCGCACTGAAGCTTTCTTT.

V usage is TRBV29-1 and J usage is TRBJ2-7; 7 positions match TRBD1. The CDR3 has 13 amino acids. Germline loops: CDR1 SQVTM, CDR2 ANQGSEA. V lost 6 bases and J lost 1; bases outside the gene matches: 6. This chain's CDR3 is CSVGTVLSYEQYF. CDR3 DNA sequence: TGCAGCGTCGGGACAGTTCTATCCTACGAGCAGTACTTC.

This clonotype was seen only once. The chain carries TRBV6-1 and TRBJ1-5; D is unclear. This CDR3 has 16 amino acids. The germline CDR1 and CDR2 sequences are MNHNS and SASEGT. Trimming pared 6 bases from V and 0 bases from J, leaving 15 bases between. CDR3 nucleotide sequence: TGTGCCAGCAGGGCGATGGGCAAAAATAGCAATCAGCCCCAGCATTTT. It yields the protein CASRAMGKNSNQPQHF.

The sample holds a few counts of this clonotype. The CDR3 DNA sequence: TGTGCCAGCAAAAACAAGGAGGGAAGTTTCAATGAGCAGTTCTTC. This translates into CASKNKEGSFNEQFF. The gene calls are TRBV27 and TRBJ2-1, with D maybe TRBD2 (6 bases). The CDR3 sequence is 15 residues long. CDR1 MNHEY and CDR2 SMNVEV come from the germline V gene (reference sequence). Trimming left V 7 bases short and J 6 bases short, with 19 bases between.

The chain combines TRBV20-1 with TRBJ2-7, with D unclear. CDR3 length equals 10 residues. Trimming left V 4 bases short and J 5 bases short, with 6 bases between. The V gene's germline CDR1 is DFQATT and CDR2 SNEGSKA (reference sequence). The CDR3 loop reads CSATQNEQYF. CDR3 in DNA: TGCAGTGCTACTCAAAACGAGCAGTACTTC.

This clonotype has a count of ten or more. This chain links TRBV3-1 with TRBJ2-1; TRBD2 aligns across 11 bases. V shed 4 bases and J 8 bases; nucleotides not matched to a gene: 10. The CDR3 has 16 amino acids. Germline CDR1 and CDR2: LGHDT and YNNKEL (reference sequence). The chain's CDR3 is CASSRLAGGTADEQFF. The CDR3 nucleotides read TGTGCCAGCAGCCGGTTAGCGGGGGGGACCGCTGATGAGCAGTTCTTC.

This clonotype has only a few counts. V and J are TRBV6-2 or TRBV6-3 and TRBJ2-3, with 11 bases aligning to TRBD2. CDR1 is MNHEY and CDR2 is SVGEGT in the germline V gene. The J segment lost 0 bases and the V segment lost 2 bases, leaving 13 bases of the junction unmatched. The CDR3 consists of 20 residues. CDR3 bases: TGTGCCAGCAGTTACCCCCCTAGCGGGGGGCAGGTCCCTAGCACAGATACGCAGTATTTT. This translates into CASSYPPSGGQVPSTDTQYF.

This clonotype showed up just a few times. The chain recombines TRBV15 with TRBJ2-3, with 7 bases fitting TRBD1. V lost 8 bases, J lost 1 base, and 6 bases stayed unmatched. From germline, CDR1 is LNHNV and CDR2 YYDKDF (reference sequence). CDR3 length: 14 residues. CDR3 protein: CATRQGPGTDTQYF. DNA for the CDR3: TGTGCCACCCGACAGGGCCCCGGCACAGATACGCAGTATTTT. Full variable domain (rest looked up from reference TRBV15 and TRBJ2-3): DAMVIQNPRYQVTQFGKPVTLSCSQTLNHNVMYWYQQKSSQAPKLLFHYYDKDFNNEADTPDNFQSRRPNTSFCFLDIRSPGLGDTAMYLCATRQGPGTDTQYFGPGTRLTVL.

The chain recombines TRBV20-1 with TRBJ2-2; unclear D gene. The V end was cut by 0 bases, the J end by 7 bases, with 12 bases between. The CDR3 extends over 14 amino acids. The germline V gene encodes CDR1 DFQATT and CDR2 SNEGSKA (reference sequence). CDR3 sequence (DNA): TGCAGTGCTAGAGAGCCTAGTCGGATCGGGGAGCTGTTTTTT. Encoded protein: CSAREPSRIGELFF.

The V call is TRBV28, the J call TRBJ2-7, with 8 nucleotides matching TRBD2. Losses at the gene ends were 3 bases for V and 5 bases for J; bases not matched to a gene: 9. The germline V gene has CDR1 MDHEN and CDR2 SYDVKM. The CDR3 is made up of 15 amino acids. The DNA of the CDR3 is TGTGCCAGCAGTTTGGGGGGTGGAGCGGGAGACGAGCAGTACTTC. Protein sequence: CASSLGGGAGDEQYF.

A remark on this clonotype: The junction shows a germline mismatch at one end, possibly a read error. This rearrangement joins TRBV12-3 or TRBV12-4 to TRBJ2-7, with D perhaps matching TRBD1 or TRBD2 (5 bases each). CDR3 length: 13 amino acids. CDR3 sequence: CASSPYRDAKPIF. The CDR3 DNA sequence: TGTGCCAGCAGTCCATACCGGGACGCTAAACCGATCTTC.

This clonotype showed up just once. J is TRBJ2-1 and V is TRBV7-2, with D unclear. Germline CDR1 reads SGHTA; CDR2 reads FQGNSA. The V end was cut by 0 bases, the J end by 6 bases, with 9 bases between. There are 14 residues in the CDR3. CDR3 residues: CASSLALQTNEQFF. CDR3 nucleotide sequence: TGTGCCAGCAGCTTAGCTCTACAAACCAATGAGCAGTTCTTC.

This clonotype was recorded a few times. The chain has TRBV20-1 and TRBJ2-7; no definite D call. The CDR3 covers 12 residues. The germline V gene encodes CDR1 DFQATT and CDR2 SNEGSKA (reference sequence). Between the trimmed V and J ends, which lost 5 bases and 6 bases, there was a span of 14 bases. CDR3 sequence reads: CSAGPIASEQYF. CDR3 DNA sequence: TGCAGTGCTGGCCCAATAGCCTCCGAGCAGTACTTC.

This clonotype was seen more than once but under ten times. The chain combines TRBV29-1 with TRBJ2-3, with D uncertain. Germline CDR1 reads SQVTM; CDR2 reads ANQGSEA. CDR3 length: 11 amino acids. Between the trimmed V and J ends, which lost 6 bases and 2 bases, there was a span of 6 bases. The CDR3 sequence is CSVRYTDTQYF. In DNA, the CDR3 is TGCAGCGTCCGATACACAGATACGCAGTATTTT.

A few counts support this clonotype. The chain joins TRBV6-1 to TRBJ1-4; 9 bases align to TRBD1. The ends lost 1 base at V and 10 bases at J; junction bases unmatched: 10. CDR1 MNHNS and CDR2 SASEGT come from the germline V gene. CDR3 length: 16 residues. The CDR3 region is CASSEDGTGLRRKLFF. The DNA for the CDR3 is TGTGCCAGCAGTGAAGACGGGACAGGGCTGAGGAGAAAACTGTTTTTT.

The table lists this clonotype with a few counts. The chain carries TRBV9 and TRBJ2-2, with a tentative D call TRBD1 (5 bases). V lost 3 bases, J lost 4 bases, and 13 bases lay in between. The CDR3 spans 15 residues. The germline gives CDR1 SGDLS, CDR2 YYNGEE. CDR3: CASSAPGWSTGELFF. The CDR3 region has the DNA TGTGCCAGCAGCGCCCCAGGGTGGAGCACCGGGGAGCTGTTTTTT. Based on the CDR3 plus reference TRBV9 and TRBJ2-2, the full variable domain is DSGVTQTPKHLITATGQRVTLRCSPRSGDLSVYWYQQSLDQGLQFLIQYYNGEERAKGNILERFSAQQFPDLHSELNLSSLELGDSALYFCASSAPGWSTGELFFGEGSRLTVL.

The CDR3 sequence is CACSKQGQGLNEQFF. CDR3 in DNA: TGTGCCTGCAGCAAGCAGGGACAGGGGTTAAATGAGCAGTTCTTC. V and J are TRBV12-5 and TRBJ2-1; TRBD1 matches 10 bases. Germline assignment: CDR1 LGHNT and CDR2 FRNRAP. The CDR3 is 15 residues long.

The chain combines TRBV10-1 with TRBJ2-1, with 8 nucleotides matching TRBD1. Looked up from germline, CDR1 is WNHNN and CDR2 is SYGVQD (reference sequence). With 3 bases clipped from V and 8 bases from J, the junction kept 9 bases outside the gene matches. This CDR3 spans 15 amino acids. The CDR3 loop reads CASSDQGANFDEQFF. Written as DNA, the CDR3 is TGCGCCAGCAGTGATCAGGGGGCGAATTTCGATGAGCAGTTCTTC.

Only a few counts were recorded for this clonotype. CDR3 amino acids: CASSPSGWGSRTEAFF. The CDR3 DNA reads TGTGCCAGCAGTCCCTCCGGGTGGGGCAGCAGAACTGAAGCTTTCTTT. This chain links TRBV27 with TRBJ1-1; TRBD1 is a possible D gene (5 bases). The CDR3 covers 16 residues. The germline V and J ends were trimmed by 5 bases and 5 bases, with 21 bases remaining between them. Germline assignment: CDR1 MNHEY and CDR2 SMNVEV (reference sequence).

This clonotype showed up just a few times. CDR3 in amino acids: CSVGQARVEQYF. As DNA, the CDR3 is TGCAGCGTTGGACAGGCCCGGGTTGAGCAGTACTTC. The chain couples TRBV29-1 to TRBJ2-7; maybe TRBD1 (6 bases). Germline V gene sequence: CDR1 SQVTM, CDR2 ANQGSEA. The length of the CDR3 is 12 residues. V lost 4 bases and J 7 bases, leaving 14 bases between the germline ends.

The V call is TRBV2, the J call TRBJ2-7, with unresolved D. The CDR3 contains 15 residues. Germline CDR1 is SNHLY and CDR2 is FYNNEI. Trimming stripped 0 bases from V and 3 bases from J, with 12 bases between. CDR3 region: CASSEAWTDNYEQYF. The DNA for the CDR3 is TGTGCCAGCAGTGAAGCGTGGACGGATAACTACGAGCAGTACTTC.

This clonotype has a handful of counts. The V call is TRBV12-3 or TRBV12-4, the J call TRBJ2-7; 7 nucleotides match TRBD1. V trimming: 5 bases; J trimming: 3 bases; junction bases outside the gene matches: 13. The CDR3 is made up of 16 amino acids. CDR3 in amino acids: CASSPPRQGLFYEQYF. For the CDR3, the DNA is TGTGCCAGCAGTCCGCCTAGACAGGGTCTTTTCTACGAGCAGTACTTC.

This clonotype was seen ten or more times. This chain connects TRBV30 to TRBJ2-2; possible D gene TRBD2, 6 bases. Germline V gene sequence: CDR1 GTSNPN, CDR2 SVGIG (reference sequence). V dropped 2 bases and J dropped 5 bases, with 24 bases sitting between them. The CDR3 contains 18 residues. The CDR3: CAWSSGAAGSYGTGELFF. Written as DNA, the CDR3 is TGTGCCTGGAGTAGTGGAGCTGCGGGGTCGTATGGGACCGGGGAGCTGTTTTTT.